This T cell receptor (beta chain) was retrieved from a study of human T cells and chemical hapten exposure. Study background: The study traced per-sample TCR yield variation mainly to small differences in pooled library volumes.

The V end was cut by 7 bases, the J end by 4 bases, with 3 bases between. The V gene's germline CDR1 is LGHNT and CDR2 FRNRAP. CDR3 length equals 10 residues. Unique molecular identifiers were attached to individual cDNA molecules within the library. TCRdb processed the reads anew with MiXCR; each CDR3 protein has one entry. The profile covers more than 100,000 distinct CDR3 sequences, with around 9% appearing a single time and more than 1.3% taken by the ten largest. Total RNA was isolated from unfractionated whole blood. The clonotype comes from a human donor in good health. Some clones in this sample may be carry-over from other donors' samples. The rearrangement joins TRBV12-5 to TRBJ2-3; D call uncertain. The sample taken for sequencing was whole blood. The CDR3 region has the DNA TGTGCTAGTGCGGCAGATACGCAGTATTTT. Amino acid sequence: CASAADTQYF.